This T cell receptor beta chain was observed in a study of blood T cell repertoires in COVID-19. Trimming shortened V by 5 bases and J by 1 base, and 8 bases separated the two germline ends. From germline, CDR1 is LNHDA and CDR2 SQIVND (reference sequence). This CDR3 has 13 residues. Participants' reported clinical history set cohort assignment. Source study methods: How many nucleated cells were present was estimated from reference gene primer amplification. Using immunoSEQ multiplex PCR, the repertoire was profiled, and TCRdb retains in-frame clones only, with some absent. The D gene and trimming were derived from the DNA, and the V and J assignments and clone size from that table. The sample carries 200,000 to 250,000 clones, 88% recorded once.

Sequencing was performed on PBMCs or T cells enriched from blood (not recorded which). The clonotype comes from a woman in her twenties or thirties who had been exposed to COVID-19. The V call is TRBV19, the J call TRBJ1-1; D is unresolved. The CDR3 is CASSPPGNTEAFF. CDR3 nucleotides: TGTGCCAGTAGTCCCCCCGGGAACACTGAAGCTTTCTTT.